This passage covers 28 T cell receptor beta chains from one sample sequenced in a study of T cell responses to AZD1222 COVID-19 vaccine. Using immunoSEQ multiplex PCR, the repertoire was profiled, and TCRdb retains in-frame clones only, with some absent. The sample has about 83,000 clones; more than 85% are singletons. The source material was peripheral blood, sampled 28 days after the second AZD1222 dose. The source is an adult who received the AZD1222 COVID-19 vaccine.

The rearrangement links TRBV5-4 to TRBJ1-1, with 7 bases matching TRBD1. Germline assignment: CDR1 SGHNT and CDR2 YYREEE (reference sequence). J lost 7 bases, V lost 4 bases, and 10 bases had no gene match. The length of the CDR3 is 14 residues. The CDR3 sequence: CASSPDRAWGEAFF. The CDR3 DNA sequence: TGTGCCAGCAGCCCAGACAGGGCTTGGGGTGAAGCTTTCTTT.

The rearrangement joins TRBV9 to TRBJ2-1, with 7 bases matching TRBD2. This CDR3 comprises 17 residues. Germline trimming cut 0 bases from V and 5 bases from J; bases unmatched to any gene: 11. Germline V gene sequence: CDR1 SGDLS, CDR2 YYNGEE. In nucleotides, the CDR3 is TGTGCCAGCAGCGTAGAGGGTCGGGACTATAAAAACAATGAGCAGTTCTTC. Encoded protein: CASSVEGRDYKNNEQFF.

The chain has TRBV27 and TRBJ2-5; no firm D call. This CDR3 has 16 amino acids. Germline CDR1 reads MNHEY; CDR2 reads SMNVEV (reference sequence). V was pared by 2 bases and J by 0 bases, with 13 bases between. CDR3 coding DNA: TGTGCCAGCAGTTTAGTTTGGGCAGTAAACCAAGAGACCCAGTACTTC. Protein sequence: CASSLVWAVNQETQYF.

V usage is TRBV11-2 and J usage is TRBJ2-7; D is unresolved. CDR1 is SGHAT, CDR2 FQNNGV, per germline. This CDR3 has 13 amino acids. Trimming cost V 7 bases and J 4 bases, with 14 bases left between them. This chain's CDR3 is CASTSKGSYEQYF. The CDR3 DNA reads TGTGCCAGCACCTCCAAAGGGTCTTACGAGCAGTACTTC.

The rearrangement links TRBV11-3 to TRBJ2-7; D unclear. V was clipped by 0 bases and J by 2 bases, with 5 bases between them. The CDR3 has 13 amino acids. The germline CDR1 and CDR2 sequences are SGHNT and YENEEA. In DNA, the CDR3 is TGTGCCAGCAGCTTAGAGCTCACCTACGAGCAGTACTTC. Amino acid sequence: CASSLELTYEQYF.

The chain has TRBV20-1 and TRBJ1-4; perhaps TRBD1 as D (6 bases). V lost 3 bases and J 2 bases, leaving 10 bases between the germline ends. CDR1 is DFQATT, CDR2 SNEGSKA, per germline (reference sequence). The CDR3 runs 14 residues. The CDR3 loop is CSASIQGTNEKLFF. DNA of the CDR3: TGCAGTGCTAGTATTCAGGGGACTAATGAAAAACTGTTTTTT.

The chain links TRBV18 to TRBJ2-5, with 8 bases identical to TRBD1. The CDR3 contains 15 residues. The germline V gene has CDR1 KGHSH and CDR2 LQKENI. V lost 1 base and J lost 4; bases outside the gene matches: 5. The CDR3 bases are TGTGCCAGCTCACCACGGGCAGGGGGCATAGAGACCCAGTACTTC. Translated: CASSPRAGGIETQYF.

The DNA for the CDR3 is TGTGCCAGCACCGTGGAGAACCACAATGAGCAGTTCTTC. Amino acid sequence: CASTVENHNEQFF. The rearrangement uses TRBV6-5 and TRBJ2-1; D is unclear. CDR3 length equals 13 residues. Trimming stripped 7 bases from V and 5 bases from J, with 12 bases between. Germline-derived CDR1 and CDR2 are MNHEY and SVGAGI.

CDR3 sequence (DNA): TGCGCCAGCCGTCAACGGGAGCGAGTAGATACGCAGTATTTT. It codes for CASRQRERVDTQYF. This sequence joins TRBV5-1 and TRBJ2-3; D is perhaps TRBD2 (6 bases). Germline V gene data show CDR1 as SGHRS and CDR2 as YFSETQ. The CDR3 consists of 14 residues. V was cut by 7 bases and J by 5 bases, with 17 bases left in between.

J is TRBJ2-3 and V is TRBV6-2 or TRBV6-3; TRBD2 aligns across 10 bases. Per germline, CDR1 MNHEY and CDR2 SVGEGT. CDR3 length: 17 amino acids. V gave up 2 bases and J gave up 4 bases; unmatched junction bases: 9. CDR3: CASSYGLAGVSADTQYF. The CDR3 DNA sequence: TGTGCCAGCAGTTACGGGCTAGCGGGAGTATCGGCAGATACGCAGTATTTT.

The chain has TRBV7-2 and TRBJ2-2, with 9 bases aligning to TRBD1. Germline assignment: CDR1 SGHTA and CDR2 FQGNSA. V trimming: 0 bases; J trimming: 6 bases; junction bases outside the gene matches: 5. This CDR3 is built from 16 residues. Here the CDR3 reads CASSLAGQGTPGELFF. CDR3 sequence (DNA): TGTGCCAGCAGCTTAGCCGGACAGGGGACCCCCGGGGAGCTGTTTTTT.

With regard to this clone: The germline gene is not matched at one end of the junction; a read error may be the cause. The rearrangement uses TRBV20-1 and TRBJ2-7; D is possibly TRBD2 (5 bases). Germline-derived CDR1 and CDR2 are DFQATT and SNEGSKA (reference sequence). The CDR3 has 11 amino acids. The CDR3 nucleotides read TGCAGTGCCAGAGGGTCGGATGAGCAGTACTTC. It yields the protein CSARGSDEQYF.

V usage is TRBV7-9 and J usage is TRBJ2-7; D might be TRBD2 (6 bases). With 3 bases removed from V and 0 bases from J, the gap between germline ends came to 9 bases. The CDR3 covers 14 residues. CDR1 is SEHNR and CDR2 is FQNEAQ in the germline V gene (reference sequence). The CDR3 nucleotides are TGTGCCAGCAGCTTTGGGCGGGACTCCTACGAGCAGTACTTC. Translating gives CASSFGRDSYEQYF.

The chain employs TRBV4-1 and TRBJ1-3; D ambiguous. The CDR3 runs to 14 residues. Deletions cut 1 base from V and 2 bases from J, with 6 bases between. Germline CDR1 MGHRA, CDR2 YSYEKL. The CDR3 protein is CASSQVGAGNTIYF. Written as DNA, the CDR3 is TGCGCCAGCAGCCAAGTCGGGGCTGGAAACACCATATATTTT.

The J gene is TRBJ2-5, the V gene TRBV5-1, with a possible D match to TRBD1 (7 bases). Germline CDR1 is SGHRS and CDR2 is YFSETQ. Trimming shortened V by 4 bases and J by 4 bases, and 17 bases separated the two germline ends. The length of the CDR3 is 15 residues. CDR3 sequence (DNA): TGCGCCAGCAGCAGAACTTCAGGGGGGCGAGAGACCCAGTACTTC. Its translation is CASSRTSGGRETQYF. The variable domain in full, with the rest retrieved from reference TRBV5-1 and TRBJ2-5, is KAGVTQTPRYLIKTRGQQVTLSCSPISGHRSVSWYQQTPGQGLQFLFEYFSETQRNKGNFPGRFSGRQFSNSRSEMNVSTLELGDSALYLCASSRTSGGRETQYFGPGTRLLVL.

This clone appeared a single time. The genes are TRBV7-3 and TRBJ1-1; D gene uncertain. The CDR3 sequence is 14 residues long. CDR1 and CDR2 from the germline V gene are SGHTA and FQGTGA. Trimming took off 4 bases at V and 2 bases at J, with 11 bases between the two ends. The CDR3 DNA reads TGTGCCAGCAGCTATAATCGGTGTAACACTGAAGCTTTCTTT. Translation gives CASSYNRCNTEAFF. Based on the CDR3 plus reference TRBV7-3 and TRBJ1-1, the full variable domain is GAGVSQTPSNKVTEKGKYVELRCDPISGHTALYWYRQSLGQGPEFLIYFQGTGAADDSGLPNDRFFAVRPEGSVSTLKIQRTERGDSAVYLCASSYNRCNTEAFFGQGTRLTVV.

V and J are TRBV10-3 and TRBJ1-1; the D gene is possibly TRBD1 (6 bases). This CDR3 contains 13 residues. Germline V gives CDR1 ENHRY, CDR2 SYGVKD. V was cut by 7 bases and J by 1 base, with 10 bases left in between. In DNA form, the CDR3 reads TGTGCCATCAAATTACAGGGGAACACTGAAGCTTTCTTT. Protein: CAIKLQGNTEAFF.

V and J are TRBV5-1 and TRBJ1-3; D remains ambiguous. In germline, CDR1 is SGHRS, CDR2 YFSETQ. The CDR3 is 14 amino acids. Trimming cost V 1 base and J 1 base, with 6 bases left between them. CDR3 amino acids: CASSLTESGNTIYF. The CDR3 DNA follows: TGCGCCAGCAGCTTGACAGAATCTGGAAACACCATATATTTT.

This chain's CDR3 is CASSLLRENMNTEAFF. CDR3 nucleotide sequence: TGTGCCAGCAGTTTATTGAGGGAAAACATGAACACTGAAGCTTTCTTT. The chain recombines TRBV27 with TRBJ1-1, with D hard to call. Trimming pared 1 base from V and 0 bases from J, leaving 12 bases between. The CDR3 contains 16 residues. Germline-derived CDR1 and CDR2 are MNHEY and SMNVEV (reference sequence).

This clone appeared a single time. The chain joins TRBV3-1 (or the pseudogene TRBV3-2) to TRBJ1-4, with D possibly TRBD1 on 5 matching bases. The CDR3 totals 18 residues. V gave up 1 base and J gave up 7 bases, with 22 bases separating them. Germline assignment: CDR1 LGHDT and CDR2 YNNKEL (reference sequence). CDR3 sequence reads: CASSQAHSRASKGEKLFF. The CDR3 DNA is TGTGCCAGCAGCCAAGCCCACAGCAGGGCTTCTAAAGGTGAAAAACTGTTTTTT.

This clone appeared a single time. This chain connects TRBV6-7 to TRBJ1-5; a weak D match, TRBD1 (5 bases). TRBV6-7 is known as an ORF, though its function is uncertain. The CDR3 sequence is 14 residues long. Trimming removed 5 bases at V and 1 base at J, with 9 bases between. The CDR3 loop reads CASSGGRSNQPQHF. The CDR3 nucleotides read TGTGCCAGCAGTGGGGGACGCAGCAATCAGCCCCAGCATTTT.

The rearrangement links TRBV30 to TRBJ1-6; D gene uncertain. The V gene lost 1 base and the J gene lost 6 bases, with 7 bases spanning the gap. Germline V gene data show CDR1 as GTSNPN and CDR2 as SVGIG (reference sequence). The CDR3 has 13 residues. The CDR3 protein is CAWSGQSNSPLHF. As DNA, the CDR3 is TGTGCCTGGAGTGGGCAGTCTAATTCACCCCTCCACTTT.

The CDR3 region has the DNA TGTGCCAGCAGCCCTACTAGCAGGGACTACAATGAGCAGTTCTTC. Translating gives CASSPTSRDYNEQFF. The rearrangement uses TRBV14 and TRBJ2-1; perhaps TRBD2 as D (6 bases). Germline assignment: CDR1 SGHDN and CDR2 FVKESK. Trimming left V 4 bases short and J 3 bases short, with 13 bases between. This CDR3 region has 15 residues.

The chain joins TRBV28 to TRBJ1-4; tentatively, D is TRBD1 (6 bases). Trimming removed 4 bases from V and 7 bases from J, with 13 bases in between. The CDR3 has 14 amino acids. Germline CDR1 MDHEN, CDR2 SYDVKM. The CDR3 reads CASSSQGLGEKLFF. CDR3 bases: TGTGCCAGCAGTTCACAGGGCTTAGGTGAAAAACTGTTTTTT. Based on the CDR3 plus reference TRBV28 and TRBJ1-4, the full variable domain is DVKVTQSSRYLVKRTGEKVFLECVQDMDHENMFWYRQDPGLGLRLIYFSYDVKMKEKGDIPEGYSVSREKKERFSLILESASTNQTSMYLCASSSQGLGEKLFFGSGTQLSVL.

This chain connects TRBV7-9 to TRBJ1-2; 8 bases match TRBD1. V shed 2 bases, J shed 6 bases, and the junction held 11 bases outside the gene matches. The CDR3 spans 16 residues. In germline, CDR1 is SEHNR, CDR2 FQNEAQ (reference sequence). CDR3 region: CASSLPGGRRSHGYTF. In DNA, the CDR3 is TGTGCCAGCAGCTTACCAGGGGGCCGGCGCTCCCATGGCTACACCTTC.

This rearrangement joins TRBV19 to TRBJ2-5; TRBD1 is a possible D gene (5 bases). The CDR3 consists of 14 residues. CDR1 is LNHDA and CDR2 is SQIVND in the germline V gene (reference sequence). V shed 1 base and J shed 5 bases, with 11 bases lying between them. CDR3 DNA: TGTGCCAGTAGTATAGGGGCTGGGGCCGAGACCCAGTACTTC. Protein product: CASSIGAGAETQYF. The full variable domain, in which reference TRBV19 and TRBJ2-5 provide the parts outside the CDR3, is DGGITQSPKYLFRKEGQNVTLSCEQNLNHDAMYWYRQDPGQGLRLIYYSQIVNDFQKGDIAEGYSVSREKKESFPLTVTSAQKNPTAFYLCASSIGAGAETQYFGPGTRLLVL.

This rearrangement joins TRBV19 to TRBJ1-4; TRBD1 agrees at 9 bases. The germline V gene has CDR1 LNHDA and CDR2 SQIVND (reference sequence). The CDR3 covers 18 residues. V lost 4 bases and J lost 0; bases outside the gene matches: 9. CDR3 sequence: CASSNLQGAGATNEKLFF. The CDR3 DNA is TGTGCCAGTAGTAACCTACAGGGGGCAGGAGCAACTAATGAAAAACTGTTTTTT.

This chain connects TRBV5-1 to TRBJ2-7; no clear D gene. The germline gives CDR1 SGHRS, CDR2 YFSETQ. V lost 0 bases and J lost 5, with 15 bases in between. The length of the CDR3 is 15 residues. In DNA form, the CDR3 reads TGCGCCAGCAGCTTGGCTCCCCCCCCGCCCCACGAGCAGTACTTC. This sequence encodes CASSLAPPPPHEQYF.